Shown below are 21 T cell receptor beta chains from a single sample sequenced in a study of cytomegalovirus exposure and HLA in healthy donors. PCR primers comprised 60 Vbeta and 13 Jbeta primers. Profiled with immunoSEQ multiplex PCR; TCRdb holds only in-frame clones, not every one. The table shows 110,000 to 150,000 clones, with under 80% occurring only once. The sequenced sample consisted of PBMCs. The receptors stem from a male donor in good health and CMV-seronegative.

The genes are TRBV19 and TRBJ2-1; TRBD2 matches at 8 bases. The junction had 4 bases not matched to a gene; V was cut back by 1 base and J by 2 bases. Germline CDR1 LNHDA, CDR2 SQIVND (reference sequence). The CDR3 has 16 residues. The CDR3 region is CASSIAGAGAYNEQFF. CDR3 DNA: TGTGCCAGTAGTATAGCTGGAGCGGGGGCCTACAATGAGCAGTTCTTC.

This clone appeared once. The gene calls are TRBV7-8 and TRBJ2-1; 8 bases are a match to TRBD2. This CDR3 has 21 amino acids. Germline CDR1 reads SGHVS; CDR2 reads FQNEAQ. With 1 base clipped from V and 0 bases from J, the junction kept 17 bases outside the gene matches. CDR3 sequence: CASSLGSAGLAGGTSYNEQFF. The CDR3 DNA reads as TGTGCCAGCAGCTTAGGGTCAGCTGGGCTAGCGGGTGGGACCTCCTACAATGAGCAGTTCTTC.

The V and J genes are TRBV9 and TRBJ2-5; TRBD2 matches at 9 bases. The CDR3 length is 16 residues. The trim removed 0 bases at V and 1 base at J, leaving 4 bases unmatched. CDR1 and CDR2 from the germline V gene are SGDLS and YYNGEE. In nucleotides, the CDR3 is TGTGCCAGCAGCGTAGCGGTAGCGGGGGCCCAAGAGACCCAGTACTTC. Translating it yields CASSVAVAGAQETQYF. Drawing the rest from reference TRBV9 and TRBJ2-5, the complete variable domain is DSGVTQTPKHLITATGQRVTLRCSPRSGDLSVYWYQQSLDQGLQFLIQYYNGEERAKGNILERFSAQQFPDLHSELNLSSLELGDSALYFCASSVAVAGAQETQYFGPGTRLLVL.

The CDR3 sequence: CASGFRGPGWDTGELFF. As DNA, the CDR3 is TGTGCTAGTGGTTTTAGAGGGCCCGGGTGGGACACCGGGGAGCTGTTTTTT. J is TRBJ2-2 and V is TRBV12-5; D is perhaps TRBD2 (5 bases). The CDR3 is 17 residues long. V shed 3 bases and J shed 3 bases, with 17 bases lying between them. Germline V gives CDR1 LGHNT, CDR2 FRNRAP. The full variable domain, completed using reference TRBV12-5 and TRBJ2-2, is DARVTQTPRHKVTEMGQEVTMRCQPILGHNTVFWYRQTMMQGLELLAYFRNRAPLDDSGMPKDRFSAEMPDATLATLKIQPSEPRDSAVYFCASGFRGPGWDTGELFFGEGSRLTVL.

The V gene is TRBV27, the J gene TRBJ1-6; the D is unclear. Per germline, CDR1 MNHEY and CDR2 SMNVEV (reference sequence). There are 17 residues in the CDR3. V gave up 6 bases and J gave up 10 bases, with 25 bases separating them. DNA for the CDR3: TGTGCCAGCAGCCCCGTCGACATAATGGTTTTTGGGTCACCCCTCCACTTT. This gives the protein CASSPVDIMVFGSPLHF.

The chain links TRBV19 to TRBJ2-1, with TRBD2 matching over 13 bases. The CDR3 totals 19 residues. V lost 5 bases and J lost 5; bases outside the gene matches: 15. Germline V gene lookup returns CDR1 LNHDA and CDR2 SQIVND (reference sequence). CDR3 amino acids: CASSLTTSGGLGLNNEQFF. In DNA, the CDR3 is TGTGCCAGTAGTCTCACGACTAGCGGGGGGTTGGGGTTAAACAATGAGCAGTTCTTC.

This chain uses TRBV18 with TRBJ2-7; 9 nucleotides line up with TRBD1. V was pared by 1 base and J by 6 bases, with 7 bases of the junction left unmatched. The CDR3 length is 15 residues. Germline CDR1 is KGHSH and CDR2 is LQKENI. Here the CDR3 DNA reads TGTGCCAGCTCACCACGGACAGGGGATGGGGGCGAGCAGTACTTC. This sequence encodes CASSPRTGDGGEQYF.

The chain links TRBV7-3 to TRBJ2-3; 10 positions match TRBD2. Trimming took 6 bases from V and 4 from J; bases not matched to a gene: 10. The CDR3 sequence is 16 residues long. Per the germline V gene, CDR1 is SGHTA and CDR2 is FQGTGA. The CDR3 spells CASSSGGLAGADTQYF. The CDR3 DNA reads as TGTGCCAGCAGTTCCGGGGGGCTAGCGGGAGCAGATACGCAGTATTTT.

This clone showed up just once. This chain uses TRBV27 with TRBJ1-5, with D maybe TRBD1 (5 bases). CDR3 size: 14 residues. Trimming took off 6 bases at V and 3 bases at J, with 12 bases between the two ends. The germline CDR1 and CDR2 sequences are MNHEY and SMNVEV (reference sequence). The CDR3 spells CASRPGSSNQPQHF. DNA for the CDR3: TGTGCCAGCAGACCAGGGTCTTCCAATCAGCCCCAGCATTTT.

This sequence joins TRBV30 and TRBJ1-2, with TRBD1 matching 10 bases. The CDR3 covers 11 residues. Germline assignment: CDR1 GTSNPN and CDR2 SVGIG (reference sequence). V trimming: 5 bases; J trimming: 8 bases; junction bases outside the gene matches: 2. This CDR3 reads CAWGQGGGYTF. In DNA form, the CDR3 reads TGTGCCTGGGGACAGGGGGGCGGCTACACCTTC.

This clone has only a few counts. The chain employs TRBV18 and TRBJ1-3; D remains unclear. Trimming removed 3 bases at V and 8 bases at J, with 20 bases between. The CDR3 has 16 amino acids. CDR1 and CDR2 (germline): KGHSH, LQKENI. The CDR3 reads CASSPTLIPGGDTIYF. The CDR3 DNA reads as TGTGCCAGCTCACCGACCCTTATCCCGGGCGGGGACACCATATATTTT.

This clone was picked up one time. The CDR3 loop is CASSLGQTYNEQFF. The CDR3 DNA follows: TGCGCCAGCAGCTTAGGACAGACCTACAATGAGCAGTTCTTC. This chain joins TRBV5-1 and TRBJ2-1; D is perhaps TRBD1 (6 bases). CDR1 SGHRS and CDR2 YFSETQ come from the germline V gene. The CDR3 sequence is 14 residues long. Between the trimmed V and J ends, which lost 2 bases and 2 bases, there was a span of 8 bases.

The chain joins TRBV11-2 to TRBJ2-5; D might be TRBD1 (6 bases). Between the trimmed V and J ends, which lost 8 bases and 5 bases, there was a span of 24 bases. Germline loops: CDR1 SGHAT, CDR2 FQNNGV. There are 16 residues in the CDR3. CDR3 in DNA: TGTGCCAGCTGGCGGTCAGGAAGGGGGAGAACCGAGACCCAGTACTTC. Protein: CASWRSGRGRTETQYF. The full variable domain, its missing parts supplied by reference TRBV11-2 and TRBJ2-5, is EAGVAQSPRYKIIEKRQSVAFWCNPISGHATLYWYQQILGQGPKLLIQFQNNGVVDDSQLPKDRFSAERLKGVDSTLKIQPAKLEDSAVYLCASWRSGRGRTETQYFGPGTRLLVL.

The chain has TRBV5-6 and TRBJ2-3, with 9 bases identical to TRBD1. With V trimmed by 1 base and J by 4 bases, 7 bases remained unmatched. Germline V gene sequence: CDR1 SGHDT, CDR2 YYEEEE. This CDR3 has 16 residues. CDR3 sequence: CASSLRDRGDPDTQYF. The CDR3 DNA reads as TGTGCCAGCAGCTTGAGAGACAGGGGGGACCCAGATACGCAGTATTTT.

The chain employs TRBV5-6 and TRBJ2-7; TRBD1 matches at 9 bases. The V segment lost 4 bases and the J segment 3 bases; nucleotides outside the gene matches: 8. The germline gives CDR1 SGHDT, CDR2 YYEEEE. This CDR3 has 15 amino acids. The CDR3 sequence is CASSPLDRGHYEQYF. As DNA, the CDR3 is TGTGCCAGCAGCCCCCTGGACAGGGGCCACTACGAGCAGTACTTC.

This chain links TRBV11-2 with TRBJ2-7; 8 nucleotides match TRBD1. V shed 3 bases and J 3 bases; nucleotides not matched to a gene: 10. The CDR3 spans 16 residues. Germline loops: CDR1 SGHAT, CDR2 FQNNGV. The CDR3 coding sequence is TGTGCCAGCAGCTTCGCACAGGGGGAGATGGGCTACGAGCAGTACTTC. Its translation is CASSFAQGEMGYEQYF. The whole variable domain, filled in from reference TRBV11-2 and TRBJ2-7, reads EAGVAQSPRYKIIEKRQSVAFWCNPISGHATLYWYQQILGQGPKLLIQFQNNGVVDDSQLPKDRFSAERLKGVDSTLKIQPAKLEDSAVYLCASSFAQGEMGYEQYFGPGTRLTVT.

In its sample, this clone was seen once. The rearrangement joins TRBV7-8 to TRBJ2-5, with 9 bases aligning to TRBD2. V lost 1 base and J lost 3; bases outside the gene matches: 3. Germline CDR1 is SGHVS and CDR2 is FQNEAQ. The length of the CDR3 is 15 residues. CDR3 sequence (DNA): TGTGCCAGCAGCTTAGTCTCTAGCGGGGAAGAGACCCAGTACTTC. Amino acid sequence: CASSLVSSGEETQYF.

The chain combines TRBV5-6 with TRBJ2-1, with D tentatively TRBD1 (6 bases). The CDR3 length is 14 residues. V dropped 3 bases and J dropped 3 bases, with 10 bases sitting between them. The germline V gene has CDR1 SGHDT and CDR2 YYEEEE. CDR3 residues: CASSWTAYYNEQFF. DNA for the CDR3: TGTGCCAGCAGCTGGACAGCATACTACAATGAGCAGTTCTTC.

CDR3 DNA: TGTGCCAGCAGCCCCTCCTACAACACCGGGGAGCTGTTTTTT. Its protein is CASSPSYNTGELFF. V is TRBV6-4 and J is TRBJ2-2; unclear D gene. CDR1 is MRHNA, CDR2 SNTAGT, per germline. V shed 6 bases and J shed 2 bases, with 10 bases lying between them. This CDR3 has 14 residues.

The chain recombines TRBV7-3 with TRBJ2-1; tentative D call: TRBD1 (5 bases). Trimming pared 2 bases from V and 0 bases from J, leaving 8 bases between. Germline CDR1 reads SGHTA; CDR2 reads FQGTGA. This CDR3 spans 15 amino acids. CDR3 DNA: TGTGCCAGCAGCTTAGGACACCTCTCCTACAATGAGCAGTTCTTC. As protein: CASSLGHLSYNEQFF.

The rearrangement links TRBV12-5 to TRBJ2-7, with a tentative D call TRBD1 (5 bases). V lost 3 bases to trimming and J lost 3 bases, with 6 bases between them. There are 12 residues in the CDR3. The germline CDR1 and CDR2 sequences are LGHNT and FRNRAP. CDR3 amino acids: CASGFRGYEQYF. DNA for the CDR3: TGTGCTAGTGGTTTTAGGGGCTACGAGCAGTACTTC. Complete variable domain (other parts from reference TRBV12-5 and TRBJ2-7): DARVTQTPRHKVTEMGQEVTMRCQPILGHNTVFWYRQTMMQGLELLAYFRNRAPLDDSGMPKDRFSAEMPDATLATLKIQPSEPRDSAVYFCASGFRGYEQYFGPGTRLTVT.